The subject of this entry is one T cell receptor (beta chain). Its antigen is undetermined. The data originate from a study of cytomegalovirus exposure and HLA in healthy donors. Overall study results and limits: The classifier was said to identify cytomegalovirus status with high specificity and sensitivity.

In the PCR, 60 Vbeta and 13 Jbeta primers were used. Sequencing was performed with immunoSEQ multiplex PCR; in TCRdb, only in-frame clones are kept and a portion is missing. This table lists 150,000 to 200,000 clones. V shed 0 bases and J shed 5 bases, with 10 bases lying between them. The CDR3 has 15 amino acids. CDR1 LGHNA and CDR2 YNFKEQ come from the germline V gene. The chain combines TRBV4-2 with TRBJ1-4; D unclear. The TCR was taken from a woman aged 18-29 years in good health and CMV-seropositive. Material: PBMCs. CDR3 coding DNA: TGTGCCAGCAGCCAAGAGTTGGAGACGAATGAAAAACTGTTTTTT. Protein: CASSQELETNEKLFF.